These T cell receptor beta chains were read from a single sample in a study of blood T cell repertoires in COVID-19. This table comes from immunoSEQ multiplex PCR, and its TCRdb copy is limited to in-frame clones, with some not included. Of around 300,000 clones in the sample, roughly 85% were seen once. Sequencing was done on a sample of peripheral blood. The receptor source for this set is a human donor in a cohort sampled during active COVID-19. Each CDR3 is given with its conserved first and last residue. The D gene is left open where the match is weak. Clone size appears in some rows only: once, few, many, or a class for an expanded clone.

J,size,V,D,CDR3,DNA
TRBJ1-4,.,TRBV2,.,CASRWTRENEKLFF,TGTGCCAGCAGATGGACGCGGGAAAATGAAAAACTGTTTTTT
TRBJ2-2,.,TRBV24-1,TRBD1,CATSGRDRGRTGELFF,TGTGCCACCAGTGGTAGGGACAGGGGGCGGACCGGGGAGCTGTTTTTT
TRBJ2-1,.,TRBV11-3,.,CASSLGDSRSNEQFF,TGTGCCAGCAGCTTAGGGGACTCGAGGTCCAATGAGCAGTTCTTC
TRBJ2-5,once,TRBV18,.,CASSPPASMETQYF,TGTGCCAGCTCACCACCGGCTAGTATGGAGACCCAGTACTTC
TRBJ2-3,.,TRBV9,.,CASSVGGGAYSTDTQYF,TGTGCCAGCAGCGTAGGAGGGGGGGCCTATAGCACAGATACGCAGTATTTT
TRBJ2-5,few,TRBV24-1,.,CATSEADRKETQYF,TGTGCCACCAGTGAGGCCGACAGAAAAGAGACCCAGTACTTC
TRBJ1-2,.,TRBV10-1,.,CASRTGGPEGHYGYTF,TGCGCCAGCAGGACGGGGGGACCCGAAGGTCACTATGGCTACACCTTC
TRBJ1-1,.,TRBV7-9,.,CASSLANREAFF,TGTGCCAGCAGCTTAGCGAACAGGGAAGCTTTCTTT
TRBJ1-5,once,TRBV7-8,TRBD1,CASSQGGQGNQPQHF,TGTGCCAGCAGCCAAGGGGGACAGGGGAATCAGCCCCAGCATTTT
TRBJ2-3,.,TRBV15,TRBD2,CATTPAGGGAGDTQYF,TGTGCCACCACGCCCGCGGGCGGGGGGGCCGGGGATACGCAGTATTTT
TRBJ1-2,few,TRBV27,.,CASSLTAGRGYTF,TGTGCCAGCAGTCTCACGGCAGGGCGCGGCTACACCTTC
TRBJ1-2,.,TRBV6-5,TRBD1,CASSHGTAKGGYTF,TGTGCCAGCAGTCACGGGACAGCTAAGGGTGGCTACACCTTC
TRBJ2-1,.,TRBV12-3/TRBV12-4,.,CASSSRQSNEQFF,TGTGCCAGCAGTTCCAGACAGTCCAATGAGCAGTTCTTC
TRBJ1-2,.,TRBV3-1/TRBV3-2,TRBD1,CASSQVDRVGYTF,TGTGCCAGCAGCCAGGTCGACAGGGTTGGCTACACCTTC
TRBJ1-1,.,TRBV14,.,CASSPEIWTEAFF,TGTGCCAGCAGCCCGGAGATCTGGACTGAAGCTTTCTTT
TRBJ2-7,.,TRBV11-1,TRBD1,CASSSRDRVEQYF,TGTGCCAGCAGCTCCCGGGACAGGGTCGAGCAGTACTTC
TRBJ1-1,.,TRBV19,TRBD1,CASRRGQGNTEAFF,TGTGCCAGTCGTAGGGGACAGGGAAACACTGAAGCTTTCTTT
TRBJ1-2,.,TRBV7-9,TRBD1,CASSWDSYGYTF,TGTGCCAGCAGCTGGGACAGCTATGGCTACACCTTC
TRBJ1-2,.,TRBV30,.,CAWSPQRGYGYTF,TGTGCCTGGAGTCCCCAAAGGGGTTATGGCTACACCTTC
TRBJ2-7,.,TRBV10-3,TRBD2,CAISEGRGSDEQYF,TGTGCCATCAGTGAGGGGAGGGGTTCCGACGAGCAGTACTTC
TRBJ1-3,.,TRBV6-5,.,CASRPPRGAGNTIYF,TGTGCCAGCAGACCCCCTCGCGGGGCTGGAAACACCATATATTTT
TRBJ2-3,.,TRBV7-2,TRBD2,CASSRPRTSGGADTQYF,TGTGCCAGCAGCCGCCCAAGGACTAGCGGGGGCGCAGATACGCAGTATTTT
TRBJ1-4,.,TRBV5-1,TRBD1,CASSLTGGNEKLFF,TGCGCCAGCAGCTTAACAGGGGGGAATGAAAAACTGTTTTTT
TRBJ2-5,.,TRBV12-5,.,CASSRQETQYF,TGTGCTAGTTCCAGGCAAGAGACCCAGTACTTC
TRBJ2-3,.,TRBV5-1,.,CASSLPGGFSTDTQYF,TGCGCCAGCAGCTTGCCGGGGGGCTTTTCAACAGATACGCAGTATTTT
TRBJ1-2,once,TRBV4-1,.,CASRRTGYYGYTF,TGCGCCAGCAGGCGCACAGGGTACTATGGCTACACCTTC
TRBJ2-7,.,TRBV29-1,.,CGGAENYDEQYF,TGCGGGGGGGCGGAGAACTACGACGAGCAGTACTTC
TRBJ2-4,.,TRBV18,TRBD1,CASSPPGGETKNIQYF,TGTGCCAGCTCACCACCAGGGGGCGAGACCAAAAACATTCAGTACTTC
TRBJ2-2,.,TRBV5-1,TRBD2,CASSLFVYASGGSTGELFF,TGCGCCAGCAGCTTGTTTGTTTACGCTAGCGGGGGGTCCACCGGGGAGCTGTTTTTT
TRBJ1-5,few,TRBV2,TRBD1,CASRVQGDQPQHF,TGTGCCAGCAGGGTACAGGGGGATCAGCCCCAGCATTTT
TRBJ1-5,.,TRBV5-5,.,CASSLSGINQPQHF,TGTGCCAGCAGCTTATCGGGGATCAATCAGCCCCAGCATTTT